One sample yielded the 4 T cell receptor beta chains listed below, sequenced in a study of blood T cells in healthy people across ages. Alongside a J-beta primer mix, a sample-barcoded 5' primer served in a second PCR lasting roughly 6 to 11 cycles. TCRdb reprocessed the 5' RACE reads with MiXCR, giving one entry per CDR3 protein. This table holds 1.5 million to 2 million distinct CDR3 sequences, approximately 50% found once. The sequenced material came from blood. All receptors derive from a woman aged 40 to 49 in good health.

This chain uses TRBV28 with TRBJ2-5; D tentatively reads TRBD1 or TRBD2 (5 bases each). V was cut by 8 bases and J by 1 base, with 20 bases left in between. The CDR3 loop spans 16 amino acids. Germline CDR1 and CDR2: MDHEN and SYDVKM. CDR3 coding DNA: TGTGCCAGCTCCTCCGGGGCCGAAATTACCCAAGAGACCCAGTACTTC. This codes for CASSSGAEITQETQYF.

The sample holds a few counts of this clonotype. The rearrangement uses TRBV7-2 and TRBJ2-4; 10 bases align to TRBD1. Germline loops: CDR1 SGHTA, CDR2 FQGNSA. The J segment lost 9 bases and the V segment lost 5 bases, leaving 10 bases of the junction unmatched. CDR3 length: 15 amino acids. DNA of the CDR3: TGTGCCAGCAGCCCCACCGGGACAGGGGCGACCATTCAGTACTTC. It yields the protein CASSPTGTGATIQYF.

The chain has TRBV29-1 and TRBJ2-3; D is unresolved. The V end was cut by 6 bases, the J end by 4 bases, with 11 bases between. This CDR3 is 12 amino acids long. In germline, CDR1 is SQVTM, CDR2 ANQGSEA. CDR3 in DNA: TGCAGCGTACCAGACAAGGCAGATACGCAGTATTTT. Translated: CSVPDKADTQYF.

The chain has TRBV11-2 and TRBJ2-3, with 7 bases aligning to TRBD2. Germline lookup yields CDR1 SGHAT and CDR2 FQNNGV. Losses at the gene ends were 6 bases for V and 6 bases for J; bases not matched to a gene: 12. The CDR3 has 15 amino acids. The CDR3 loop is CASRKAGWDSDTQYF. CDR3 sequence (DNA): TGTGCCAGCAGGAAAGCGGGGTGGGATAGTGATACGCAGTATTTT. Based on the CDR3 plus reference TRBV11-2 and TRBJ2-3, the full variable domain is EAGVAQSPRYKIIEKRQSVAFWCNPISGHATLYWYQQILGQGPKLLIQFQNNGVVDDSQLPKDRFSAERLKGVDSTLKIQPAKLEDSAVYLCASRKAGWDSDTQYFGPGTRLTVL.